The rows below give T cell receptor beta chains drawn from one sample of a study of OX40 agonist ivuxolimab in advanced cancers. Profiled with immunoSEQ multiplex PCR; TCRdb holds only in-frame clones, not every one. This sample has tens of thousands of clones, with over 85% found just once. This specimen was CD4+ or CD8+ T cells sorted from blood, taken in a trial of the OX40 agonist ivuxolimab. These receptors were obtained from an adult with an advanced solid tumor such as melanoma, head and neck, liver or kidney cancer. The CDR3 runs from the conserved cysteine through the conserved F or W. The D gene is left open where the match is weak. Clone size, where shown, is once, few, many, or a class for clones that have expanded.

j_gene: TRBJ2-2; d_gene: NA; abundance: NA; v_gene: TRBV6-5; CDR3aa: CASSYDPAGELFF; CDR3nt: TGTGCCAGCAGTTACGATCCGGCCGGGGAGCTGTTTTTT
j_gene: TRBJ1-5; d_gene: TRBD1; abundance: NA; v_gene: TRBV2; CDR3aa: CASSENENRGNQPQHF; CDR3nt: TGTGCCAGCAGTGAAAATGAGAACAGGGGAAATCAGCCCCAGCATTTT
j_gene: TRBJ1-5; d_gene: NA; abundance: NA; v_gene: TRBV19; CDR3aa: CASSIGAGKEQPQHF; CDR3nt: TGTGCCAGTAGTATAGGGGCAGGGAAGGAGCAGCCCCAGCATTTT
j_gene: TRBJ2-3; d_gene: TRBD1; abundance: NA; v_gene: TRBV7-3; CDR3aa: CASSRDRDPDTQYF; CDR3nt: TGTGCCAGCAGTAGGGACAGGGACCCAGATACGCAGTATTTT
j_gene: TRBJ2-1; d_gene: TRBD2; abundance: NA; v_gene: TRBV7-3; CDR3aa: CASSYASGRYNEQFF; CDR3nt: TGTGCCAGCAGCTACGCTAGCGGGAGGTACAATGAGCAGTTCTTC
j_gene: TRBJ2-1; d_gene: NA; abundance: NA; v_gene: TRBV5-6; CDR3aa: CASSGTQGSPNNEQFF; CDR3nt: TGTGCCAGCAGCGGAACACAGGGAAGCCCTAACAATGAGCAGTTCTTC
j_gene: TRBJ1-1; d_gene: NA; abundance: NA; v_gene: TRBV14; CDR3aa: CASSQDWNTEAFF; CDR3nt: TGTGCCAGCAGCCAAGATTGGAACACTGAAGCTTTCTTT
j_gene: TRBJ2-1; d_gene: NA; abundance: NA; v_gene: TRBV28; CDR3aa: CASSIRGTPKGNEQFF; CDR3nt: TGTGCCAGCAGCATCAGAGGGACACCTAAAGGGAATGAGCAGTTCTTC
j_gene: TRBJ2-5; d_gene: TRBD2; abundance: NA; v_gene: TRBV4-1; CDR3aa: CASSQEPSGKGETQYF; CDR3nt: TGCGCCAGCAGCCAAGAGCCTAGCGGGAAAGGGGAGACCCAGTACTTC
j_gene: TRBJ1-2; d_gene: NA; abundance: NA; v_gene: TRBV7-9; CDR3aa: CASSTWDKANYGYTF; CDR3nt: TGTGCCAGCAGCACCTGGGACAAAGCTAACTATGGCTACACCTTC
j_gene: TRBJ2-3; d_gene: NA; abundance: NA; v_gene: TRBV28; CDR3aa: CASNPSGSTDTQYF; CDR3nt: TGTGCCAGCAACCCCTCGGGGTCCACAGATACGCAGTATTTT
j_gene: TRBJ1-6; d_gene: NA; abundance: NA; v_gene: TRBV5-1; CDR3aa: CASSLVRNSPLHF; CDR3nt: TGCGCCAGCAGCTTGGTTAGGAATTCACCCCTCCACTTT
j_gene: TRBJ1-1; d_gene: NA; abundance: NA; v_gene: TRBV7-2; CDR3aa: CASSLDRQYEAFF; CDR3nt: TGTGCCAGCAGCTTAGACCGACAGTATGAAGCTTTCTTT
j_gene: TRBJ2-2; d_gene: TRBD2; abundance: NA; v_gene: TRBV27; CDR3aa: CASRHSGSSGELFF; CDR3nt: TGTGCCAGCAGACATAGCGGGAGCTCCGGGGAGCTGTTTTTT
j_gene: TRBJ2-7; d_gene: TRBD1; abundance: NA; v_gene: TRBV9; CDR3aa: CASSISPGQGSIQYF; CDR3nt: TGTGCCAGCAGCATCTCCCCCGGACAGGGTTCAATACAGTACTTC
j_gene: TRBJ2-7; d_gene: NA; abundance: NA; v_gene: TRBV7-9; CDR3aa: CASSSVYEQYF; CDR3nt: TGTGCCAGCAGCTCAGTCTACGAGCAGTACTTC
j_gene: TRBJ2-5; d_gene: TRBD2; abundance: once; v_gene: TRBV9; CDR3aa: CASSPGLSQETQYF; CDR3nt: TGTGCCAGCAGCCCGGGACTATCTCAAGAGACCCAGTACTTC
j_gene: TRBJ1-2; d_gene: NA; abundance: NA; v_gene: TRBV4-1; CDR3aa: CASSQGGFDIGYTF; CDR3nt: TGCGCCAGCAGCCAAGGAGGGTTTGATATCGGCTACACCTTC
j_gene: TRBJ2-1; d_gene: TRBD1; abundance: NA; v_gene: TRBV18; CDR3aa: CASSQTGQVIYDEQFF; CDR3nt: TGTGCCAGCTCACAAACGGGACAGGTGATCTACGATGAGCAGTTCTTC
j_gene: TRBJ2-6; d_gene: NA; abundance: NA; v_gene: TRBV28; CDR3aa: CASDTDASSGANVLTF; CDR3nt: TGTGCCAGCGATACGGACGCAAGCTCTGGGGCCAACGTCCTGACTTTC
j_gene: TRBJ1-2; d_gene: TRBD1; abundance: NA; v_gene: TRBV6-1; CDR3aa: CASSEATGKGYTF; CDR3nt: TGTGCCAGCAGTGAGGCGACAGGGAAAGGCTACACCTTC
j_gene: TRBJ2-1; d_gene: NA; abundance: NA; v_gene: TRBV25-1; CDR3aa: CASSDVGPYNEQFF; CDR3nt: TGTGCCAGCAGTGATGTGGGCCCTTACAATGAGCAGTTCTTC
j_gene: TRBJ1-1; d_gene: NA; abundance: NA; v_gene: TRBV29-1; CDR3aa: CSSGPNTEAFF; CDR3nt: TGCAGCTCGGGCCCGAACACTGAAGCTTTCTTT
j_gene: TRBJ2-7; d_gene: TRBD2; abundance: NA; v_gene: TRBV14; CDR3aa: CASSQGGSSSYEQYF; CDR3nt: TGTGCCAGCAGCCAAGGCGGGAGTAGCTCCTACGAGCAGTACTTC
j_gene: TRBJ2-7; d_gene: TRBD2; abundance: NA; v_gene: TRBV4-2; CDR3aa: CASSQDPLAGGYYEQYF; CDR3nt: TGTGCCAGCAGCCAAGATCCCTTAGCGGGAGGATACTACGAGCAGTACTTC
j_gene: TRBJ2-1; d_gene: TRBD2; abundance: NA; v_gene: TRBV15; CDR3aa: CATSGIRREGRSYNEQFF; CDR3nt: TGTGCCACCAGCGGAATTCGGCGGGAGGGCCGCTCCTACAATGAGCAGTTCTTC
j_gene: TRBJ2-1; d_gene: NA; abundance: NA; v_gene: TRBV7-8; CDR3aa: CASSLAEGSYNEQFF; CDR3nt: TGTGCCAGCAGCTTAGCGGAAGGATCGTACAATGAGCAGTTCTTC
j_gene: TRBJ1-6; d_gene: TRBD1; abundance: NA; v_gene: TRBV6-1; CDR3aa: CASSALDRETRPPLHF; CDR3nt: TGTGCCAGCAGTGCCTTAGACAGGGAAACGAGGCCACCCCTCCACTTT
j_gene: TRBJ2-7; d_gene: NA; abundance: NA; v_gene: TRBV28; CDR3aa: CASKGDLRSYEQYF; CDR3nt: TGTGCCAGCAAAGGGGACCTTCGCTCCTACGAGCAGTACTTC
j_gene: TRBJ2-3; d_gene: NA; abundance: NA; v_gene: TRBV20-1; CDR3aa: CSATLGYF; CDR3nt: TGCAGTGCCACTCTAGGGTATTTT
j_gene: TRBJ1-6; d_gene: TRBD1; abundance: NA; v_gene: TRBV5-1; CDR3aa: CASSETGTGTNSPLHF; CDR3nt: TGCGCCAGCAGCGAGACCGGGACAGGGACCAATTCACCCCTCCACTTT
j_gene: TRBJ2-2; d_gene: NA; abundance: NA; v_gene: TRBV7-2; CDR3aa: CASSVLRPGELFF; CDR3nt: TGTGCCAGCAGCGTACTGAGGCCCGGGGAGCTGTTTTTT
j_gene: TRBJ1-2; d_gene: NA; abundance: few; v_gene: TRBV19; CDR3aa: CASSISGNHGYTF; CDR3nt: TGTGCCAGTAGTATCTCAGGGAACCATGGCTACACCTTC
j_gene: TRBJ2-4; d_gene: NA; abundance: NA; v_gene: TRBV28; CDR3aa: CASSLQTLAKNIQYF; CDR3nt: TGTGCCAGCAGTTTACAGACTTTGGCCAAAAACATTCAGTACTTC
j_gene: TRBJ2-7; d_gene: NA; abundance: NA; v_gene: TRBV28; CDR3aa: CASSPPGTSYEQYF; CDR3nt: TGTGCCAGCAGTCCCCCCGGGACATCATACGAGCAGTACTTC
j_gene: TRBJ1-3; d_gene: NA; abundance: NA; v_gene: TRBV18; CDR3aa: CASSPPFSGNTIYF; CDR3nt: TGTGCCAGCTCACCACCGTTCTCTGGAAACACCATATATTTT
j_gene: TRBJ2-7; d_gene: NA; abundance: once; v_gene: TRBV11-1; CDR3aa: CASSELRRSLYEQYF; CDR3nt: TGTGCCAGCAGCGAACTCCGGAGATCGCTCTACGAGCAGTACTTC
j_gene: TRBJ1-2; d_gene: NA; abundance: NA; v_gene: TRBV4-2; CDR3aa: CASSQDRVGYGYTF; CDR3nt: TGTGCCAGCAGCCAAGATCGGGTGGGCTATGGCTACACCTTC
j_gene: TRBJ1-1; d_gene: NA; abundance: NA; v_gene: TRBV11-3; CDR3aa: CASSLVEAAAAFF; CDR3nt: TGTGCCAGCAGCTTAGTCGAGGCGGCCGCAGCTTTCTTT
j_gene: TRBJ2-1; d_gene: TRBD2; abundance: few; v_gene: TRBV5-6; CDR3aa: CASSLFLAGSDEQFF; CDR3nt: TGTGCCAGCAGCTTGTTTTTAGCGGGATCAGATGAGCAGTTCTTC
j_gene: TRBJ1-4; d_gene: NA; abundance: NA; v_gene: TRBV30; CDR3aa: CAWYKAGKSEKLFF; CDR3nt: TGTGCCTGGTACAAAGCTGGGAAAAGTGAAAAACTGTTTTTT
j_gene: TRBJ1-2; d_gene: NA; abundance: NA; v_gene: TRBV30; CDR3aa: CAWSNTDNYGYTF; CDR3nt: TGTGCCTGGAGTAATACAGATAACTATGGCTACACCTTC
j_gene: TRBJ1-4; d_gene: TRBD1; abundance: NA; v_gene: TRBV6-6; CDR3aa: CASSASGTGREKLFF; CDR3nt: TGTGCCAGCAGTGCTTCCGGGACAGGGCGAGAAAAACTGTTTTTT
j_gene: TRBJ2-5; d_gene: TRBD1; abundance: NA; v_gene: TRBV11-3; CDR3aa: CASSPGQGEETQYF; CDR3nt: TGTGCCAGCAGCCCAGGACAGGGGGAAGAGACCCAGTACTTC
j_gene: TRBJ2-3; d_gene: NA; abundance: NA; v_gene: TRBV7-2; CDR3aa: CASSLVGTLTTDTQYF; CDR3nt: TGTGCCAGCAGCTTAGTGGGGACACTAACCACAGATACGCAGTATTTT
j_gene: TRBJ1-4; d_gene: NA; abundance: NA; v_gene: TRBV4-1; CDR3aa: CASSQRHLNEKLFF; CDR3nt: TGCGCCAGCAGCCAAAGGCACCTTAATGAAAAACTGTTTTTT
j_gene: TRBJ1-5; d_gene: NA; abundance: few; v_gene: TRBV19; CDR3aa: CASSILDSNQPQHF; CDR3nt: TGTGCCAGTAGTATCTTGGACAGCAATCAGCCCCAGCATTTT
j_gene: TRBJ1-6; d_gene: NA; abundance: NA; v_gene: TRBV6-5; CDR3aa: CASSYSSGTSDSPLHF; CDR3nt: TGTGCCAGCAGTTACTCCTCCGGGACTTCCGATTCACCCCTCCACTTT